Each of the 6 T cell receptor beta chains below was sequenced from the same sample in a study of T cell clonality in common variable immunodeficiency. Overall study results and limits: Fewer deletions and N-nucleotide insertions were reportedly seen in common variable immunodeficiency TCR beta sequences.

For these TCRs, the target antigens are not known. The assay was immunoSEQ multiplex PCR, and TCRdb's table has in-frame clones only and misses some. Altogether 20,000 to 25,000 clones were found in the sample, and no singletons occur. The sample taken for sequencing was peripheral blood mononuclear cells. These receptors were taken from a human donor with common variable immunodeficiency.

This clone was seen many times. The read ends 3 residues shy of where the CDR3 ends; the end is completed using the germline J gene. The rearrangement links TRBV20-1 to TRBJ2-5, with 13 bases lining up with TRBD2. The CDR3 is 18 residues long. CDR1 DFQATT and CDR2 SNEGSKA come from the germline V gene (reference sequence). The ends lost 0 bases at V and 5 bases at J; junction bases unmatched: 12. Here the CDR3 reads CSARDVPTSGGARETQYF. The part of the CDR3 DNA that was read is TGCAGTGCTAGAGATGTCCCTACTAGCGGGGGGGCACGTGAGACC.

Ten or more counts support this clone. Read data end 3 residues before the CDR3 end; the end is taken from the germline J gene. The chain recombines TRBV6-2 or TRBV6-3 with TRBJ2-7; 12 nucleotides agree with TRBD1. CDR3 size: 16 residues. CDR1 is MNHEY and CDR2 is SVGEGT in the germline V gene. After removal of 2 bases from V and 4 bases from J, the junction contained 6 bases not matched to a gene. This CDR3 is CASSYPRDRGQYEQYF. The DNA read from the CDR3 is TGTGCCAGCAGTTACCCCCGGGACAGGGGGCAGTACGAG.

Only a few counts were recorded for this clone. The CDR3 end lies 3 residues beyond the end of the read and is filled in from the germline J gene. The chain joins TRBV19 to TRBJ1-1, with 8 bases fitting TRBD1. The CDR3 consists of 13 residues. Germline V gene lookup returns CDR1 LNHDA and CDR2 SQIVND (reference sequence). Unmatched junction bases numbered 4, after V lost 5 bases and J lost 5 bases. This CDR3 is CASSGDRGTEAFF. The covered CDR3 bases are TGTGCCAGTAGTGGCGACAGGGGAACTGAA.

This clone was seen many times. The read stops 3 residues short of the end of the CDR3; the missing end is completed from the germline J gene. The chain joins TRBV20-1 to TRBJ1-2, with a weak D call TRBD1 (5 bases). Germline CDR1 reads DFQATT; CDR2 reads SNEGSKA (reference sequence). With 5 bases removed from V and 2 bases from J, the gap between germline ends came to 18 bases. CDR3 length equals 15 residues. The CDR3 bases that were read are TGCAGTGCTGGGGTTGGGGGGTTGGGAAACTATGGC. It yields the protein CSAGVGGLGNYG. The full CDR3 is CSAGVGGLGNYGYTF.

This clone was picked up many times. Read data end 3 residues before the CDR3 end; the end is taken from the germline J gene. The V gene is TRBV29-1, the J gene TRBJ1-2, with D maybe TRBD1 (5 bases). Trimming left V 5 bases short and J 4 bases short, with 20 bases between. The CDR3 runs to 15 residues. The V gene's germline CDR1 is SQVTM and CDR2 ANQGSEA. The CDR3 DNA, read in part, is TGCAGCGTTCAGGGTCTTCTAAACCCCTTCTATGGC. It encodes CSVQGLLNPFYG. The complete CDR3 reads CSVQGLLNPFYGYTF. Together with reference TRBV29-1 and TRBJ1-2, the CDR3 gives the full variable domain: SAVISQKPSRDICQRGTSLTIQCQVDSQVTMMFWYRQQPGQSLTLIATANQGSEATYESGFVIDKFPISRPNLTFSTLTVSNMSPEDSSIYLCSVQGLLNPFYGYTFGSGTRLTVV.

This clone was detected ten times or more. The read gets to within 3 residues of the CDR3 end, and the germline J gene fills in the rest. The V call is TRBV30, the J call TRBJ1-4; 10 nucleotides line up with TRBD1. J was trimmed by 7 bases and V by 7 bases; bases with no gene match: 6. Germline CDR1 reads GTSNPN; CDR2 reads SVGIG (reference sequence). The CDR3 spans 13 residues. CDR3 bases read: TGTGCCTCCCTTGGACAGGGGGGTGAAAAA. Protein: CASLGQGGEK. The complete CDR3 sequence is CASLGQGGEKLFF.